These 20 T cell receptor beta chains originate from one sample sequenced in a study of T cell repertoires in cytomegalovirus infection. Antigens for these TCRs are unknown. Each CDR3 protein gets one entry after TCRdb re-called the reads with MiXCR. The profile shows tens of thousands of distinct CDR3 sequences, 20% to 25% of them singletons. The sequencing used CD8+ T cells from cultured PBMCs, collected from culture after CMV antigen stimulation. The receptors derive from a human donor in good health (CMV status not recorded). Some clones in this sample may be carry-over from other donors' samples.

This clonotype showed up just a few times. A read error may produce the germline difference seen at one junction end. The CDR3 bases are TGTGCCAGCACCTTAGATGACGTTGACTACACCTTC. As protein: CASTLDDVDYTF. The rearrangement links TRBV7-9 to TRBJ1-2; D is uncertain. The CDR3 runs to 12 residues. The V gene's germline CDR1 is SEHNR and CDR2 FQNEAQ (reference sequence). Drawing the rest from reference TRBV7-9 and TRBJ1-2, the complete variable domain is DTGVSQNPRHKITKRGQNVTFRCDPISEHNRLYWYRQTLGQGPEFLTYFQNEAQLEKSRLLSDRFSAERPKGSFSTLEIQRTEQGDSAMYLCASTLDDVDYTFGSGTRLTVV.

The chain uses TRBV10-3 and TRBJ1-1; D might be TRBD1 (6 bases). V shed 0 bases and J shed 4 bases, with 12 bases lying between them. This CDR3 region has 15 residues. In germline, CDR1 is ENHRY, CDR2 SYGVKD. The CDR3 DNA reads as TGTGCCATCAGTGAGTCATGGCAGGGGACCACTGAAGCTTTCTTT. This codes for CAISESWQGTTEAFF.

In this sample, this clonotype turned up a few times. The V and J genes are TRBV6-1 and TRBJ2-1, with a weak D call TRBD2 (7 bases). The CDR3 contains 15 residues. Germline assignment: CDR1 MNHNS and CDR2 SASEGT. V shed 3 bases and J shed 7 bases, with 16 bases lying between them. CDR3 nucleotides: TGTGCCAGCAGTGATTGGGGGGGGGCGGGAAATGAGCAGTTCTTC. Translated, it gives CASSDWGGAGNEQFF.

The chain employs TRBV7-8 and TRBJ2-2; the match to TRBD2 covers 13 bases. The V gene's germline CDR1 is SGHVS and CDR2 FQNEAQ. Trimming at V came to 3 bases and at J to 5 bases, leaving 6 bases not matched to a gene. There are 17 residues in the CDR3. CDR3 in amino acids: CASSLTSGRMRTGELFF. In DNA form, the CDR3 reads TGTGCCAGCAGCTTGACTAGCGGGAGGATGCGGACCGGGGAGCTGTTTTTT.

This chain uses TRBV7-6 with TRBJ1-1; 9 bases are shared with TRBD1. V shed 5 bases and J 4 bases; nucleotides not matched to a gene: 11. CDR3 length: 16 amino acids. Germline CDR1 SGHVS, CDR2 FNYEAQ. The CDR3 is CASSTPGTGPSTEAFF. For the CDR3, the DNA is TGTGCCAGCAGCACCCCCGGGACAGGGCCGAGCACTGAAGCTTTCTTT.

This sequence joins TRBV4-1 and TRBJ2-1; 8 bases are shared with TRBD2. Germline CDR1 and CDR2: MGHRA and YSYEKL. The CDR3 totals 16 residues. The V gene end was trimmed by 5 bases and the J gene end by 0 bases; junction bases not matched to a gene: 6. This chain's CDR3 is CASSIQRGSSYNEQFF. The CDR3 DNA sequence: TGCGCCAGCAGCATCCAGCGGGGGAGCTCCTACAATGAGCAGTTCTTC.

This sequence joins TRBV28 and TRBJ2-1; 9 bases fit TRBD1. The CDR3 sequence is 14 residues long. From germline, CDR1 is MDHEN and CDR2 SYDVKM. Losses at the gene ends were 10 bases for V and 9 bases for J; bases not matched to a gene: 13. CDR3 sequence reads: CAIKRTGAHGEQFF. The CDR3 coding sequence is TGTGCCATTAAAAGGACAGGGGCGCACGGTGAGCAGTTCTTC.

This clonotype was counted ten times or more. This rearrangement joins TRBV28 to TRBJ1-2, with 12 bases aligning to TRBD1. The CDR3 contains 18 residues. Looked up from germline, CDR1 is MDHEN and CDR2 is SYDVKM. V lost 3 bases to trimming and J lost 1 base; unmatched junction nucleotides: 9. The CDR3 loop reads CASSLDRDRGLVNYGYTF. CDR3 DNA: TGTGCCAGCAGTTTGGACCGGGACAGGGGGCTGGTTAACTATGGCTACACCTTC.

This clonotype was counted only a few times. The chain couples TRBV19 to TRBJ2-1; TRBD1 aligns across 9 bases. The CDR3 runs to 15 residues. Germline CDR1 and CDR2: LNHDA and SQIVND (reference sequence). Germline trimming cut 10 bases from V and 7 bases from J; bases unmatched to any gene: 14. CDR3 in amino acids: CATISPGQGKNEQFF. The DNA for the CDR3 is TGTGCCACCATTTCACCGGGACAGGGAAAAAATGAGCAGTTCTTC.

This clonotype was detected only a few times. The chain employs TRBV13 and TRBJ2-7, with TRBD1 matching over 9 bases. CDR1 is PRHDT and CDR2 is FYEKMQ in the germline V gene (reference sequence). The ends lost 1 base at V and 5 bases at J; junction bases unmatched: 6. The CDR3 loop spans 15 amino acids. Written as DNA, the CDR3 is TGTGCCAGCAGCTTAGCAGGACAGGGGCGCAACGAGCAGTACTTC. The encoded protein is CASSLAGQGRNEQYF.

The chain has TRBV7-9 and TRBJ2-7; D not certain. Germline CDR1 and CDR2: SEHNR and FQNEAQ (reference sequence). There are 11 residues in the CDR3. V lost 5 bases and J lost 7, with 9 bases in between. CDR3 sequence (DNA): TGTGCCAGCAGCCCCCATGGGGAGCAGTACTTC. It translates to CASSPHGEQYF.

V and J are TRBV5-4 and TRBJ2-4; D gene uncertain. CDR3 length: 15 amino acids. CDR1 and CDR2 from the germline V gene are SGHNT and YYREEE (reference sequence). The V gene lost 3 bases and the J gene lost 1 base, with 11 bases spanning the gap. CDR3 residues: CASSSGSLAKNIQYF. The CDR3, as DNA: TGTGCCAGCAGCTCCGGTTCGCTGGCCAAAAACATTCAGTACTTC. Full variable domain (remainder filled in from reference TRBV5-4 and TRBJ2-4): ETGVTQSPTHLIKTRGQQVTLRCSSQSGHNTVSWYQQALGQGPQFIFQYYREEENGRGNFPPRFSGLQFPNYSSELNVNALELDDSALYLCASSSGSLAKNIQYFGAGTRLSVL.

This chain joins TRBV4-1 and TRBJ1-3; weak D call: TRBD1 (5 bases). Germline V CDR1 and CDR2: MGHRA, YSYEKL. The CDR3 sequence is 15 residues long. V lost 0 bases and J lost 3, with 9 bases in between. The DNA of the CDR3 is TGCGCCAGCAGCCAAGATTCAGGGTTTGGAAACACCATATATTTT. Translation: CASSQDSGFGNTIYF.

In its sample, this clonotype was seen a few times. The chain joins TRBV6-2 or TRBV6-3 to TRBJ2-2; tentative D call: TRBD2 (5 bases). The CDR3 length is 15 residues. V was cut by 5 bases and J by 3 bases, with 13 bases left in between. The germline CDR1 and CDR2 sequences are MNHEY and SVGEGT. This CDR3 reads CASSAGIRDTGELFF. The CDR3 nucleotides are TGTGCCAGCAGTGCCGGGATAAGGGACACCGGGGAGCTGTTTTTT.

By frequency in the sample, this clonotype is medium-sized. The CDR3 here is CASSFPQNMNTEAFF. CDR3 sequence (DNA): TGTGCCAGCAGCTTCCCACAGAATATGAACACTGAAGCTTTCTTT. V is TRBV7-9 and J is TRBJ1-1; D ambiguous. Germline CDR1 SEHNR, CDR2 FQNEAQ (reference sequence). With 3 bases removed from V and 0 bases from J, the gap between germline ends came to 11 bases. The CDR3 is 15 amino acids.

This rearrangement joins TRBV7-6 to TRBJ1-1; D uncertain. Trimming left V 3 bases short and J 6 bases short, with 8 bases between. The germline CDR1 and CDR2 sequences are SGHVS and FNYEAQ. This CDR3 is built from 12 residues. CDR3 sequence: CASSLMVPEAFF. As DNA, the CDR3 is TGTGCCAGCAGCTTGATGGTGCCTGAAGCTTTCTTT.

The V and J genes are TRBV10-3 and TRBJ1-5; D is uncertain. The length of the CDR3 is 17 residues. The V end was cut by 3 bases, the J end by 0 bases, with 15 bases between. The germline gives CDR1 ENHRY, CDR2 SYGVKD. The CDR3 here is CAISEIWAEISNQPQHF. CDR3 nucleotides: TGTGCCATCAGTGAAATATGGGCGGAGATTAGCAATCAGCCCCAGCATTTT.

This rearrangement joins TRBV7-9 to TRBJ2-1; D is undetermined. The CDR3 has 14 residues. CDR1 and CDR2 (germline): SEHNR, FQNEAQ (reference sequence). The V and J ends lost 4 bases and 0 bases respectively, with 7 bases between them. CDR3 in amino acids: CASSYVSSYNEQFF. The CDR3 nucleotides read TGTGCCAGCAGCTACGTGAGCTCCTACAATGAGCAGTTCTTC.

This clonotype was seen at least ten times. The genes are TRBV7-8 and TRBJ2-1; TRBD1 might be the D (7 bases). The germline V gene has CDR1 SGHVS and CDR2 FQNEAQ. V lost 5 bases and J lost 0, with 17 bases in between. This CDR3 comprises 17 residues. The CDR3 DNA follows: TGTGCCAGCAGCCAAATGGAGGGGGCCAGCTCCTACAATGAGCAGTTCTTC. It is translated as CASSQMEGASSYNEQFF.

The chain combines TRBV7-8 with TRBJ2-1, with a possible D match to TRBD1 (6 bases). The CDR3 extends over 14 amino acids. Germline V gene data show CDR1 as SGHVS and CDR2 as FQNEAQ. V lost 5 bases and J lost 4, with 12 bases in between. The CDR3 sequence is CASSRTGLYNEQFF. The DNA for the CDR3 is TGTGCCAGCAGCAGAACAGGGCTTTACAATGAGCAGTTCTTC. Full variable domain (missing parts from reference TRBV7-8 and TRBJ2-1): GAGVSQSPRYKVAKRGQDVALRCDPISGHVSLFWYQQALGQGPEFLTYFQNEAQLDKSGLPSDRFFAERPEGSVSTLKIQRTQQEDSAVYLCASSRTGLYNEQFFGPGTRLTVL.